This T cell receptor beta chain was recorded in a study of blood T cell repertoires in COVID-19. The length of the CDR3 is 13 residues. Trimming stripped 8 bases from V and 6 bases from J, with 13 bases between. Cohorts were assigned according to the clinical history that participants reported. Sequenced by immunoSEQ multiplex PCR; TCRdb stores in-frame clones only, minus some. The data contain fewer than 400,000 clones, more than 75% of them singletons. The clonotype originates from a woman in her fifties or sixties who had recovered from COVID-19. The material sequenced was PBMCs or T cells enriched from blood (not recorded which). The genes are TRBV12-3 or TRBV12-4 and TRBJ2-2; the D is unclear. CDR3 in amino acids: CASFTDPAGELFF. The CDR3, as DNA: TGTGCCAGCTTTACAGACCCCGCCGGGGAGCTGTTTTTT.